The 18 T cell receptor beta chains below were found in one sample sequenced in a study of T cell responses to AZD1222 COVID-19 vaccine. Sequencing was performed with immunoSEQ multiplex PCR; in TCRdb, only in-frame clones are kept and a portion is missing. The sample comprises roughly 92,000 clones, roughly nine tenths of which are singletons, and approximately 5% rests with the top ten. This material consisted of peripheral blood, taken 28 days after the second AZD1222 dose. The receptors derive from an adult who received the AZD1222 COVID-19 vaccine.

The chain joins TRBV19 to TRBJ2-2, with 10 bases lining up with TRBD1. The CDR3 contains 14 residues. The germline gives CDR1 LNHDA, CDR2 SQIVND (reference sequence). The junction had 4 bases not matched to a gene; V was cut back by 9 bases and J by 3 bases. The CDR3 bases are TGTGCCAGCACGGACAGGGGGGACACCGGGGAGCTGTTTTTT. As protein: CASTDRGDTGELFF.

This clone is a singleton in its sample. The V call is TRBV2, the J call TRBJ2-1; either TRBD1 or TRBD2 may supply D (7 bases each). With 5 bases removed from V and 7 bases from J, the gap between germline ends came to 33 bases. CDR3 size: 20 residues. CDR1 is SNHLY, CDR2 FYNNEI, per germline. The CDR3 here is CASSPGQAGGSIGLGNEQFF. The CDR3 coding sequence is TGTGCCAGCAGTCCTGGACAGGCCGGGGGGTCTATTGGCCTAGGGAATGAGCAGTTCTTC.

The CDR3 sequence: CASRSWGGGQETQYF. CDR3 sequence (DNA): TGTGCCAGCAGGTCATGGGGAGGGGGCCAAGAGACCCAGTACTTC. The chain links TRBV3-1 (or the pseudogene TRBV3-2) to TRBJ2-5; D perhaps matches TRBD2 (7 bases). The CDR3 runs 15 residues. Trimming removed 6 bases at V and 1 base at J, with 15 bases between. From germline, CDR1 is LGHDT and CDR2 YNNKEL (reference sequence).

This chain connects TRBV7-3 to TRBJ2-2; 10 bases match TRBD1. V shed 2 bases and J 5 bases; nucleotides not matched to a gene: 5. CDR1 SGHTA and CDR2 FQGTGA come from the germline V gene. This CDR3 region has 16 residues. Here the CDR3 reads CASSLGGTGATGELFF. The DNA for the CDR3 is TGTGCCAGCAGCTTAGGCGGGACAGGGGCTACCGGGGAGCTGTTTTTT.

The J gene is TRBJ2-7, the V gene TRBV10-3, with 10 bases identical to TRBD2. V trimming: 3 bases; J trimming: 0 bases; junction bases outside the gene matches: 5. The length of the CDR3 is 16 residues. Germline V gives CDR1 ENHRY, CDR2 SYGVKD. The CDR3 protein is CAISDSTSGDSYEQYF. In DNA, the CDR3 is TGTGCCATCAGTGATTCAACTAGCGGGGACTCCTACGAGCAGTACTTC.

The rearrangement uses TRBV6-5 and TRBJ1-2, with D maybe TRBD1 (5 bases). The V end lost 0 bases, the J end lost 4 bases, and 9 bases lay between the germline ends. CDR3 length: 14 residues. Germline assignment: CDR1 MNHEY and CDR2 SVGAGI. The CDR3 coding sequence is TGTGCCAGCAGTTACTCGGGGACGTTCTATGGCTACACCTTC. Its translation: CASSYSGTFYGYTF.

This chain joins TRBV5-8 and TRBJ2-2; the D gene could be TRBD1 or TRBD2 (6 bases each). The germline V gene encodes CDR1 SGHTS and CDR2 YDEGEE. This CDR3 has 16 residues. Trimming cost V 4 bases and J 0 bases, with 13 bases left between them. The CDR3 DNA is TGTGCCAGCAGCCAGGGGAGGTTAACGAACACCGGGGAGCTGTTTTTT. Translation: CASSQGRLTNTGELFF.

This chain joins TRBV19 and TRBJ2-1; TRBD1 aligns across 9 bases. The V gene's germline CDR1 is LNHDA and CDR2 SQIVND (reference sequence). The CDR3 loop spans 14 amino acids. V was clipped by 6 bases and J by 6 bases; unmatched bases: 6. CDR3 sequence (DNA): TGTGCCAGTAGGTACAGGGGGCGAGGCAATGAGCAGTTCTTC. Translated, it gives CASRYRGRGNEQFF. Full variable domain (missing parts from reference TRBV19 and TRBJ2-1): DGGITQSPKYLFRKEGQNVTLSCEQNLNHDAMYWYRQDPGQGLRLIYYSQIVNDFQKGDIAEGYSVSREKKESFPLTVTSAQKNPTAFYLCASRYRGRGNEQFFGPGTRLTVL.

This clone occurred a few times. The gene calls are TRBV30 and TRBJ1-2; D call uncertain. The CDR3 totals 13 residues. Germline-derived CDR1 and CDR2 are GTSNPN and SVGIG (reference sequence). Trimming took 0 bases from V and 4 from J, leaving 9 bases between them. The CDR3 coding sequence is TGTGCCTGGAGTGTGGTGGGCCCCTATGGCTACACCTTC. It specifies CAWSVVGPYGYTF.

This clone has just one count. The CDR3 region is CASSWSEGSISYNSPLHF. CDR3 nucleotide sequence: TGCGCCAGCAGCTGGTCAGAGGGGTCGATTTCCTATAATTCACCCCTCCACTTT. This chain joins TRBV5-1 and TRBJ1-6; D possibly corresponds to TRBD1 (5 bases). Trimming took off 3 bases at V and 1 base at J, with 17 bases between the two ends. The CDR3 is 18 residues long. CDR1 and CDR2 from the germline V gene are SGHRS and YFSETQ.

This chain links TRBV5-1 with TRBJ1-3; a weak D match, TRBD1 (6 bases). With 0 bases removed from V and 2 bases from J, the gap between germline ends came to 9 bases. The CDR3 consists of 15 residues. Germline V lookup: CDR1 SGHRS, CDR2 YFSETQ. The CDR3 region is CASSLEGVPGNTIYF. CDR3 DNA sequence: TGCGCCAGCAGCTTGGAGGGGGTCCCTGGAAACACCATATATTTT.

This chain connects TRBV25-1 to TRBJ1-1, with TRBD1 matching over 10 bases. V was clipped by 5 bases and J by 4 bases; unmatched bases: 7. The CDR3 runs to 15 residues. Per germline, CDR1 MGHDK and CDR2 SYGVNS. DNA for the CDR3: TGTGCCAGCAGTTCCGACAGGGGGCTGGGCACTGAAGCTTTCTTT. Translation: CASSSDRGLGTEAFF.

J is TRBJ2-7 and V is TRBV19; 7 bases are a match to TRBD1. The CDR3 extends over 14 amino acids. Germline-derived CDR1 and CDR2 are LNHDA and SQIVND (reference sequence). V lost 6 bases, J lost 2 bases, and 7 bases stayed unmatched. As DNA, the CDR3 is TGTGCCAGTAGAAGGGGGCCGGAAACCTACGAGCAGTACTTC. As protein: CASRRGPETYEQYF.

The chain recombines TRBV6-1 with TRBJ1-1; 8 positions match TRBD1. The CDR3 covers 13 residues. V was clipped by 3 bases and J by 10 bases; unmatched bases: 7. Germline V gene sequence: CDR1 MNHNS, CDR2 SASEGT. CDR3 coding DNA: TGTGCCAGCAGTGAGGGCAGGGGGCGGGTAGCTTTCTTT. Its protein is CASSEGRGRVAFF.

V and J are TRBV19 and TRBJ2-1, with 7 bases that match TRBD2. Germline CDR1 LNHDA, CDR2 SQIVND (reference sequence). This CDR3 is built from 16 residues. With 6 bases clipped from V and 2 bases from J, the junction kept 10 bases outside the gene matches. This CDR3 is CASSNPFGRTYNEQFF. The CDR3 DNA sequence: TGTGCCAGTAGCAACCCCTTCGGGAGGACCTACAATGAGCAGTTCTTC.

The CDR3 nucleotides read TGCGCCAGCAGTAGCACTAGGGCTAGCACAGATACGCAGTATTTT. Amino acid sequence: CASSSTRASTDTQYF. The chain uses TRBV5-1 and TRBJ2-3; perhaps TRBD2 as D (5 bases). The CDR3 runs to 15 residues. Trimming removed 5 bases at V and 0 bases at J, with 13 bases between. The V gene's germline CDR1 is SGHRS and CDR2 YFSETQ.

This sequence joins TRBV12-3 or TRBV12-4 and TRBJ1-2; D is undetermined. V was shortened by 3 bases and J by 4 bases, with 9 bases between the two germline ends. The CDR3 has 13 amino acids. The CDR3 DNA reads as TGTGCCAGCAGTTTCGGGTCAGCCTATGGCTACACCTTC. This codes for CASSFGSAYGYTF.

This chain joins TRBV5-6 and TRBJ2-1; 12 positions agree with TRBD2. Trimming removed 0 bases from V and 3 bases from J; junction bases left unmatched: 4. The CDR3 runs 17 residues. The germline V gene encodes CDR1 SGHDT and CDR2 YYEEEE. The chain's CDR3 is CASSLELAGGIYNEQFF. DNA for the CDR3: TGTGCCAGCAGCTTGGAACTAGCGGGGGGAATCTACAATGAGCAGTTCTTC.